This TCR beta chain originates from a study of technical replicates of blood from a few donors. The CDR3 sequence is 11 residues long. The germline V gene encodes CDR1 SQVTM and CDR2 ANQGSEA. Trimming shortened V by 6 bases and J by 0 bases, and 6 bases separated the two germline ends. Here immunoSEQ multiplex PCR was the method, and the copy in TCRdb shows in-frame clones only, minus some. The table has tens of thousands of clones, approximately 97% seen once. The sequencing input was T cells isolated from PBMCs. The chain is built from TRBV29-1 and TRBJ2-7; weak D call: TRBD2 (6 bases). The clonotype was recovered from a human donor in good health. The CDR3 bases are TGCAGCGTCGGGAGCTCCTACGAGCAGTACTTC. It specifies CSVGSSYEQYF.